Listed below are T cell receptor beta chains from one sample, sequenced in a study of T-cell reconstitution after alpha-beta-depleted transplantation in children. MiXCR was run by TCRdb on the PCR reads, yielding one entry per CDR3 protein. The table has about 540,000 distinct CDR3 sequences, 18% seen once. The sample in question was PBMCs from the stem cell graft donor, obtained from the stem cell graft. Receptors were obtained from a human donor who donated a stem cell graft to a child with acute lymphoblastic leukemia. The conserved cysteine and the conserved F or W are not part of the CDR3 here.

V gene: TRBV10-1; J gene: TRBJ1-1; CDR3 protein: ASKTGQEKMGTEAF
V gene: TRBV5-1; J gene: TRBJ1-4; CDR3 protein: ASSARTAPREKLF
V gene: TRBV9; J gene: TRBJ2-4; CDR3 protein: ASSLGGCRWNFFHIQY
V gene: TRBV11-3; J gene: TRBJ2-1; CDR3 protein: ASSPPGHRGNEQF
V gene: TRBV27; J gene: TRBJ2-7; CDR3 protein: ASSPATIQGAYEQY
V gene: TRBV5-1; J gene: TRBJ2-5; CDR3 protein: ASSGGGYQETQY
V gene: TRBV20-1; J gene: TRBJ1-2; CDR3 protein: SARTDGGGYGYT
V gene: TRBV20-1; J gene: TRBJ1-2; CDR3 protein: SAQDPGHNYGYT
V gene: TRBV4-1; J gene: TRBJ1-5; CDR3 protein: ASSHGDSRNQPQH
V gene: TRBV5-1; J gene: TRBJ1-1; CDR3 protein: ASSLRGHEAF
V gene: TRBV6-1; J gene: TRBJ2-1; CDR3 protein: ASRAGISSYNEQF
V gene: TRBV21-1; J gene: TRBJ2-4; CDR3 protein: ASSDGGQQNIQY
V gene: TRBV10-3; J gene: TRBJ2-6; CDR3 protein: AISDSGTGANVLT
V gene: TRBV12-3/TRBV12-4; J gene: TRBJ1-1; CDR3 protein: ASREGGTEAF
V gene: TRBV7-9; J gene: TRBJ1-1; CDR3 protein: ASEGGRGTGNTEAF
V gene: TRBV5-4; J gene: TRBJ2-7; CDR3 protein: ASRLFGGQEQY
V gene: TRBV11-2; J gene: TRBJ2-2; CDR3 protein: ASSLDTRAGELF
V gene: TRBV4-1; J gene: TRBJ2-1; CDR3 protein: ASSHPTSGSRNEQF
V gene: TRBV4-1; J gene: TRBJ2-7; CDR3 protein: ASSQGAWYEQY
V gene: TRBV12-3/TRBV12-4; J gene: TRBJ2-7; CDR3 protein: ASSLGLAGAREQY
V gene: TRBV5-1; J gene: TRBJ2-1; CDR3 protein: ASVLAGGSSYNEQF
V gene: TRBV5-1; J gene: TRBJ2-1; CDR3 protein: ASKHAGTRTYNEQF
V gene: TRBV11-1; J gene: TRBJ2-6; CDR3 protein: ASSILTGAGANVLT
V gene: TRBV29-1; J gene: TRBJ2-1; CDR3 protein: SVEPGAQSYNEQF
V gene: TRBV5-1; J gene: TRBJ2-7; CDR3 protein: ASSLTGGRATYEQY
V gene: TRBV1; J gene: TRBJ1-4; CDR3 protein: TSSQDVRGTNEKLF
V gene: TRBV11-1; J gene: TRBJ2-1; CDR3 protein: ASSLDLGTSGRVNYNEQF
V gene: TRBV5-1; J gene: TRBJ2-3; CDR3 protein: ASKNWGASGRRTDTQY
V gene: TRBV18; J gene: TRBJ2-7; CDR3 protein: ASSLRTGLTGYEQY
V gene: TRBV20-1; J gene: TRBJ2-2; CDR3 protein: SGSGSPGELF
V gene: TRBV12-3/TRBV12-4; J gene: TRBJ1-1; CDR3 protein: ATQGAMNTEAF
V gene: TRBV6-5; J gene: TRBJ2-5; CDR3 protein: ASSWRGLALETQY
V gene: TRBV27; J gene: TRBJ1-6; CDR3 protein: ASSTLQSSYNSPLH
V gene: TRBV27; J gene: TRBJ2-1; CDR3 protein: ASSLRTVRPPIIEQF
V gene: TRBV24-1; J gene: TRBJ2-7; CDR3 protein: ATSWYEQY
V gene: TRBV29-1; J gene: TRBJ1-2; CDR3 protein: SVEDPKAVQGYT